This entry describes one T cell receptor (beta chain). Its antigen is still unknown. This sample is drawn from a study of T cell responses to AZD1222 COVID-19 vaccine. Sequencing used immunoSEQ multiplex PCR; TCRdb keeps in-frame clones, though not all of them. The table records about 130,000 clones, 85% to 90% of them present only once. Study-wide results and limits: Researchers report vaccine-associated CD4 TCRs spanning spike, with dominance at 160-218 and 743-854.

Sequencing was performed on peripheral blood, taken on day 0 of AZD1222 vaccination. The sequence came from an adult in good health.

CDR3 DNA sequence: TGTGCCAGCAGTGGGGATCTCAATGAAGCTTTCTTT. Translated: CASSGDLNEAFF. This rearrangement joins TRBV25-1 to TRBJ1-1; D is unclear. The CDR3 totals 12 residues. Germline CDR1 MGHDK, CDR2 SYGVNS. The V and J ends lost 4 bases and 7 bases respectively, with 10 bases between them.